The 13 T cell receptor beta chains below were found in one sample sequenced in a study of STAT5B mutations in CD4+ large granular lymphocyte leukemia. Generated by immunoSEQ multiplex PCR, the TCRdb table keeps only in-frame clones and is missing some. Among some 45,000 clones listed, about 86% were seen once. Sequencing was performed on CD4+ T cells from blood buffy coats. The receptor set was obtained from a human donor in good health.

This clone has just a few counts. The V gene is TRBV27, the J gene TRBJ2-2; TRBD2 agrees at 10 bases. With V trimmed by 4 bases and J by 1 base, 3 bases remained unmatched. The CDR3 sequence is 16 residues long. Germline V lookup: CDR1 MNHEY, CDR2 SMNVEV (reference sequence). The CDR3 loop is CASSSLAGGNTGELFF. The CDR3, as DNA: TGTGCCAGCAGTTCCTTAGCGGGAGGGAACACCGGGGAGCTGTTTTTT.

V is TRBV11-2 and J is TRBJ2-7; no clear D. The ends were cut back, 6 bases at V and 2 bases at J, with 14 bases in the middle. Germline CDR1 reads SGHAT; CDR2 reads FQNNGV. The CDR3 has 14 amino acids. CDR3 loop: CASRPGLITYEQYF. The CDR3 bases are TGTGCCAGCAGGCCCGGTCTAATTACCTACGAGCAGTACTTC.

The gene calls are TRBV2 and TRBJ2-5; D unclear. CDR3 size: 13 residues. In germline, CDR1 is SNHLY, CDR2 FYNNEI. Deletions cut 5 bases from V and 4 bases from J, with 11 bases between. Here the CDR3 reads CASSNRRGETQYF. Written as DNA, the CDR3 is TGTGCCAGCAGTAACCGACGAGGAGAGACCCAGTACTTC.

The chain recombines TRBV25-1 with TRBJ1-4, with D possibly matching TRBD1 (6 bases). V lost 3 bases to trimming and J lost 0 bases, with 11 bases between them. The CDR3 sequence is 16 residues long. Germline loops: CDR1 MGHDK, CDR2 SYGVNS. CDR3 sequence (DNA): TGTGCCAGCAGTGAGAGGGGGTGGTCAACTAATGAAAAACTGTTTTTT. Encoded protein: CASSERGWSTNEKLFF.

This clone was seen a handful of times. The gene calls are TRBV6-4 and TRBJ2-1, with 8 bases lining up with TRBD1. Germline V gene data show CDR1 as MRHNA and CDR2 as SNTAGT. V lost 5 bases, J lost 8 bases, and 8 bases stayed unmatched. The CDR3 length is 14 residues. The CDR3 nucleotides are TGTGCCAGCAGTAGAGGACAGGGTAGAGATGAGCAGTTCTTC. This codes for CASSRGQGRDEQFF.

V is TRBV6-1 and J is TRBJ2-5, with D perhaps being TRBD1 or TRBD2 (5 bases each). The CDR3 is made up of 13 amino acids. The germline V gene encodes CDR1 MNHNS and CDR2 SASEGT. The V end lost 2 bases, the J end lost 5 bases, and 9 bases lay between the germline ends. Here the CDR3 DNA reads TGTGCCAGCAGTGAACCCAGGGAGGAGACCCAGTACTTC. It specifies CASSEPREETQYF.

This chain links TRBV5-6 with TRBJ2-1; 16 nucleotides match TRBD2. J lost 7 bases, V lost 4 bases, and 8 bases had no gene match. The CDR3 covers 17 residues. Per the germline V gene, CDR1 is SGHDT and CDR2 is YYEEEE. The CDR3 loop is CASSPRGLAGGLNEQFF. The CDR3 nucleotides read TGTGCCAGCAGCCCACGGGGACTAGCGGGAGGGCTTAATGAGCAGTTCTTC.

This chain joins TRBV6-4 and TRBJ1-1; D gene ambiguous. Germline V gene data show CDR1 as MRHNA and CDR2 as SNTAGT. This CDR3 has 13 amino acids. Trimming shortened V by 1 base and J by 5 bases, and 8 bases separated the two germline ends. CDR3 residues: CASSDFPGTEAFF. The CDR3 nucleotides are TGTGCCAGCAGTGACTTCCCCGGGACTGAAGCTTTCTTT.

This CDR3 is CASRRQEANYGYTF. CDR3 bases: TGTGCCAGCAGGCGACAGGAGGCTAACTATGGCTACACCTTC. V usage is TRBV6-1 and J usage is TRBJ1-2; a possible D gene is TRBD1 (6 bases). The CDR3 runs 14 residues. V dropped 6 bases and J dropped 0 bases, with 11 bases sitting between them. The germline V gene encodes CDR1 MNHNS and CDR2 SASEGT.

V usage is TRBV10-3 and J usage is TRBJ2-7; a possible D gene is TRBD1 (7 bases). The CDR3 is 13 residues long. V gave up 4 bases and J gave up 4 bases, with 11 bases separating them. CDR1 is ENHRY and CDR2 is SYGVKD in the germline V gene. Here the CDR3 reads CAISGQGGYEQYF. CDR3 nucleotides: TGTGCCATCAGTGGGCAGGGGGGTTACGAGCAGTACTTC.

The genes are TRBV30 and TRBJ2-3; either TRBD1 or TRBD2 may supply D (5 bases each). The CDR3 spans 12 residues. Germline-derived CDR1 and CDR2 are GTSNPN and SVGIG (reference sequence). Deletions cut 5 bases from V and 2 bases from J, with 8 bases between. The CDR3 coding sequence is TGTGCCTGGGGGGGAAACACAGATACGCAGTATTTT. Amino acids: CAWGGNTDTQYF.

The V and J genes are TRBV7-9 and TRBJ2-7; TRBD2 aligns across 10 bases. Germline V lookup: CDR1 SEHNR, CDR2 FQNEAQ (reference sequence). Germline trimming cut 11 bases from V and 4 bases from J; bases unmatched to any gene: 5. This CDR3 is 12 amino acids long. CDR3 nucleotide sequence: TGTGCCGGACAGCGGGAGGGGTACGAGCAGTACTTC. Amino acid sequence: CAGQREGYEQYF.

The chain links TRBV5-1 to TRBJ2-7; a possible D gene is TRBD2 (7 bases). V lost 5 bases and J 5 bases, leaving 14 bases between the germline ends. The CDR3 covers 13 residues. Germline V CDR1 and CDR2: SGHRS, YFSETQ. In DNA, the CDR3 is TGCGCCAGCAGGACACTAGGGGGGGACGAGCAGTACTTC. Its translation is CASRTLGGDEQYF.